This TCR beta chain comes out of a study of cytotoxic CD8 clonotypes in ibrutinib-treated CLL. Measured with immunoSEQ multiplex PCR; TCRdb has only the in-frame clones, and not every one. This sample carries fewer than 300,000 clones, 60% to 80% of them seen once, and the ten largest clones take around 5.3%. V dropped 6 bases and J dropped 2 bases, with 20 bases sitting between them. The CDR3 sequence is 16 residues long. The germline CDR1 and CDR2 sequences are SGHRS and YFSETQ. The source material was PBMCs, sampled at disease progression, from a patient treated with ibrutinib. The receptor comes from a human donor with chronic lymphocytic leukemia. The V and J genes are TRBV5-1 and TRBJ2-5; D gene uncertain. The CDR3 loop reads CASTASARTGQETQYF. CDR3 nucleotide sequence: TGCGCCAGCACGGCCAGCGCCCGTACTGGTCAAGAGACCCAGTACTTC.